Listed below are T cell receptor beta chains from one sample, sequenced in a study of T cell repertoires in cytomegalovirus infection. TCRdb reprocessed the reads with MiXCR, giving one entry per CDR3 protein. In the table there are over 45,000 distinct CDR3 sequences, about a fifth of which are singletons. No antigen has been identified for these receptors. The material sequenced was CD8+ T cells from cultured PBMCs, taken from culture after CMV antigen stimulation. The receptor source for this set is a human donor in good health (CMV status not recorded). Some clones in this sample may be carry-over from other donors' samples. Each CDR3 is given without its conserved first and last residue.

V: TRBV6-1; J: TRBJ1-5; CDR3: ASSERTWLQPQH
V: TRBV11-1; J: TRBJ1-6; CDR3: ASSRTGNNSPLH
V: TRBV6-1; J: TRBJ2-5; CDR3: ASTLRGADQETQY
V: TRBV6-5; J: TRBJ2-7; CDR3: ASSYGLAGRTEQY
V: TRBV7-2; J: TRBJ1-1; CDR3: ASRLRFAGGSGTEAF
V: TRBV25-1; J: TRBJ1-2; CDR3: ASTRGNYGYT
V: TRBV7-2; J: TRBJ2-3; CDR3: ASSRDRSTDTQY
V: TRBV4-1; J: TRBJ1-1; CDR3: ASSQGPGNTEAF
V: TRBV11-3; J: TRBJ2-3; CDR3: ASSRSGGRTDTQY
V: TRBV4-1; J: TRBJ2-7; CDR3: ASSQVGRPIYEQY